The T cell receptor beta chain under discussion was sequenced for a study of human thymus T cells. Study-wide results and limits: Unrelated people showed highly overlapping thymic repertoires, related research reported.

Profiling relied on immunoSEQ multiplex PCR, and the TCRdb table lists in-frame clones only, not all of them. The sample lists fewer than 85,000 clones, around 95% occurring once. CDR3 length equals 14 residues. Thymus pieces cut out during corrective heart surgery were the tissue that was used. With respect to this clone: What it binds is not known.

The receptor comes from a girl under two years old with a congenital heart defect but otherwise immunologically healthy. The rearrangement links TRBV21-1 to TRBJ1-2. TRBV21-1 is annotated as a pseudogene. The sample consisted of thymus tissue. In DNA form, the CDR3 reads TGTGCCAGCAGCCCCCAAGAGGCGGACTATGGCTACACCTTC. This codes for CASSPQEADYGYTF.